The 16 T cell receptor beta chains below all came from one sample that was sequenced in a study of blood T cell repertoires in COVID-19. Assay used: immunoSEQ multiplex PCR; TCRdb lists only in-frame clones, some missing. The table records roughly 49,000 clones, over 65% of them present only once. Input material: peripheral blood. The receptors derive from a human donor in a cohort sampled during active COVID-19.

In DNA, the CDR3 is TGTGCCAGCAGCTTAGTTCAGGAGGGAGAGCAGTACTTC. Its translation is CASSLVQEGEQYF. J is TRBJ2-7 and V is TRBV7-6; maybe TRBD2 (6 bases). The ends were cut back, 1 base at V and 7 bases at J, with 11 bases in the middle. The germline V gene encodes CDR1 SGHVS and CDR2 FNYEAQ. This CDR3 is 13 amino acids long.

This chain joins TRBV5-5 and TRBJ1-2, with a possible D match to TRBD1 (5 bases). Between the trimmed V and J ends, which lost 0 bases and 5 bases, there was a span of 14 bases. This CDR3 spans 15 amino acids. CDR1 and CDR2 from the germline V gene are SGHKS and YYEKEE (reference sequence). For the CDR3, the DNA is TGTGCCAGCAGCTTGGCTACAGGCAGACAGTATGGCTACACCTTC. Translation gives CASSLATGRQYGYTF.

The CDR3 DNA follows: TGCGCCAGCAGCCCAAACCTGCGAGGCACTGAAGCTTTCTTT. Translation gives CASSPNLRGTEAFF. The chain has TRBV4-3 and TRBJ1-1; no definite D call. The V gene's germline CDR1 is LGHNA and CDR2 YSLEER. Trimming left V 4 bases short and J 4 bases short, with 13 bases between. The CDR3 totals 14 residues.

Only a few counts were recorded for this clone. This chain uses TRBV27 with TRBJ2-1, with 8 nucleotides matching TRBD1. This CDR3 has 14 amino acids. The V and J ends lost 2 bases and 6 bases, in that order; junction bases with no gene match: 3. Germline V lookup: CDR1 MNHEY, CDR2 SMNVEV (reference sequence). The DNA of the CDR3 is TGTGCCAGCAGTTTAGGGACAGGCCTCAATGAGCAGTTCTTC. The encoded protein is CASSLGTGLNEQFF.

This chain joins TRBV7-2 and TRBJ2-5, with 8 bases fitting TRBD1. V gave up 5 bases and J gave up 4 bases; unmatched junction bases: 6. Germline V lookup: CDR1 SGHTA, CDR2 FQGNSA. The CDR3 is 14 amino acids. CDR3 sequence: CASSHPGGRETQYF. DNA for the CDR3: TGTGCCAGCAGCCACCCAGGGGGCAGAGAGACCCAGTACTTC.

The DNA for the CDR3 is TGTGCCAGCAGCCGTTCGAACCTGGGGGGACAGGGCCCCCATGGCTACACCTTC. Its protein product is CASSRSNLGGQGPHGYTF. The genes are TRBV4-2 and TRBJ1-2; 9 nucleotides align to TRBD1. From germline, CDR1 is LGHNA and CDR2 YNFKEQ. V lost 4 bases and J lost 6; bases outside the gene matches: 18. This CDR3 contains 18 residues.

This sequence joins TRBV6-5 and TRBJ2-3; TRBD2 matches 8 bases. This CDR3 spans 13 amino acids. CDR1 and CDR2 from the germline V gene are MNHEY and SVGAGI. V lost 7 bases, J lost 2 bases, and 2 bases stayed unmatched. In nucleotides, the CDR3 is TGTGCCAGCATAGCGGGGCTCACAGATACGCAGTATTTT. It is translated as CASIAGLTDTQYF.

The chain links TRBV6-5 to TRBJ1-2; TRBD1 aligns across 7 bases. Looked up from germline, CDR1 is MNHEY and CDR2 is SVGAGI. This CDR3 comprises 13 residues. J gave up 5 bases and V 7 bases, and 7 bases lay outside the gene matches. In nucleotides, the CDR3 is TGTGCCAGCAATCTGGGACAGCCTTATGGCTACACCTTC. Its translation is CASNLGQPYGYTF.

This chain joins TRBV18 and TRBJ2-3; D is possibly TRBD2 (7 bases). This CDR3 comprises 18 residues. Trimming took 4 bases from V and 1 from J, leaving 21 bases between them. The germline V gene has CDR1 KGHSH and CDR2 LQKENI. This chain's CDR3 is CASSRSTMAGARTDTQYF. In nucleotides, the CDR3 is TGTGCCAGCTCACGTTCTACTATGGCGGGGGCGCGCACAGATACGCAGTATTTT.

This clone is medium-sized (0.01 to 0.1%) within its sample. The genes are TRBV4-3 and TRBJ1-1; the match to TRBD1 covers 8 bases. CDR3 length: 14 amino acids. Trimming cost V 1 base and J 6 bases; bases outside gene matches: 4. Germline V gives CDR1 LGHNA, CDR2 YSLEER. Written as DNA, the CDR3 is TGCGCCAGCAGCCAAGCTTCGACAGGGGCTGAAGCTTTCTTT. Protein sequence: CASSQASTGAEAFF.

The genes are TRBV19 and TRBJ1-5, with 8 bases lining up with TRBD1. Germline values: CDR1 LNHDA, CDR2 SQIVND (reference sequence). The CDR3 has 13 amino acids. The junction had 5 bases not matched to a gene; V was cut back by 8 bases and J by 5 bases. The CDR3 region has the DNA TGTGCCAGTGCACCAGGGGGCGATCAGCCCCAGCATTTT. This gives the protein CASAPGGDQPQHF.

The V call is TRBV4-2, the J call TRBJ2-2; TRBD2 matches 11 bases. This CDR3 is 19 amino acids long. The trim removed 1 base at V and 1 base at J, leaving 8 bases unmatched. Germline V gene lookup returns CDR1 LGHNA and CDR2 YNFKEQ. The CDR3 DNA reads TGTGCCAGCAGCCAAGTTTTGTTAGCGGGGGGGCGGAACACCGGGGAGCTGTTTTTT. This gives the protein CASSQVLLAGGRNTGELFF.

V usage is TRBV7-2 and J usage is TRBJ1-4; unclear D gene. V lost 5 bases to trimming and J lost 5 bases, with 12 bases between them. The CDR3 totals 14 residues. Germline lookup yields CDR1 SGHTA and CDR2 FQGNSA. The chain's CDR3 is CASSPELYNEKLFF. The CDR3 DNA follows: TGTGCCAGCAGCCCCGAGCTCTACAATGAAAAACTGTTTTTT. The complete variable domain, with remaining parts taken from reference TRBV7-2 and TRBJ1-4, reads GAGVSQSPSNKVTEKGKDVELRCDPISGHTALYWYRQSLGQGLEFLIYFQGNSAPDKSGLPSDRFSAERTGGSVSTLTIQRTQQEDSAVYLCASSPELYNEKLFFGSGTQLSVL.

The chain is built from TRBV28 and TRBJ1-2; TRBD1 aligns across 7 bases. CDR1 is MDHEN, CDR2 SYDVKM, per germline. This CDR3 is built from 14 residues. Germline trimming cut 2 bases from V and 4 bases from J; bases unmatched to any gene: 4. CDR3 in DNA: TGTGCCAGCAGTTTAGTACAGGGGAGCTATGGCTACACCTTC. It specifies CASSLVQGSYGYTF.

J is TRBJ2-5 and V is TRBV19, with TRBD2 identical over 15 bases. The V gene end was trimmed by 5 bases and the J gene end by 5 bases; junction bases not matched to a gene: 0. The germline V gene has CDR1 LNHDA and CDR2 SQIVND (reference sequence). CDR3 length: 14 amino acids. The CDR3 protein is CASSGTSGGETQYF. The DNA for the CDR3 is TGTGCCAGTAGTGGGACTAGCGGGGGGGAGACCCAGTACTTC.

J is TRBJ1-2 and V is TRBV6-5; a possible D gene is TRBD1 (6 bases). The CDR3 covers 14 residues. Germline V gives CDR1 MNHEY, CDR2 SVGAGI. The V gene lost 2 bases and the J gene lost 3 bases, with 10 bases spanning the gap. CDR3 DNA: TGTGCCAGCAGTTACGGGCAGGGGTACTATGGCTACACCTTC. Amino acids: CASSYGQGYYGYTF.